The clone carrying this T cell receptor (beta chain) is medium-sized (0.01 to 0.1%). TCRdb re-analysed the 5' RACE reads in MiXCR, keeping a single row per CDR3 protein. Of 3,000 to 3,500 distinct CDR3 sequences in the sample, 15% to 20% are singletons; the top ten hold 35% to 45%. Stated time point: blood at routine non-recurrence follow-up after resection. The CDR3 has 13 residues. V lost 6 bases and J lost 8; bases outside the gene matches: 6. This sample was included in a study of spatial heterogeneity in lung cancer. The chain employs TRBV12-3 or TRBV12-4 and TRBJ1-2; 10 nucleotides line up with TRBD1. The sequence was obtained from a male donor with early-stage non-small cell lung cancer. The input for sequencing was PBMCs, taken at follow-up. The DNA for the CDR3 is TGTGCCAGCAGCCGACAGGGGGCGGGGGGCTACACCTTC. Protein: CASSRQGAGGYTF.